What follows are 8 T cell receptor beta chains derived from one specimen sequenced in a study of beta chain features in type 1 diabetes. Findings and caveats of the study: TCRB CDR3s from Type 1 diabetes patients were moderately but significantly shorter in all four CD4+ subsets.

Antigen specificity for these receptors is unknown. Sequencing targeted expressed TCRB transcripts, as all isolated RNA had been reverse transcribed. Clones were sequenced by immunoSEQ multiplex PCR, and TCRdb holds only the in-frame ones, with some missing. Of about 230,000 clones in the sample, roughly 16% were seen once. The sequencing sample was made of naive CD4+ T cells from blood. These receptor sequences come from a man under 40 with type 1 diabetes.

This clone was counted a single time. This rearrangement joins TRBV7-8 to TRBJ2-1; TRBD1 might be the D (7 bases). Germline assignment: CDR1 SGHVS and CDR2 FQNEAQ. This CDR3 region has 16 residues. Trimming pared 3 bases from V and 6 bases from J, leaving 18 bases between. The CDR3 spells CASSFTRGVSPNEQFF. CDR3 nucleotide sequence: TGTGCCAGCAGCTTCACCAGGGGGGTTTCACCCAATGAGCAGTTCTTC. Supplemented by reference TRBV7-8 and TRBJ2-1, the full variable domain reads GAGVSQSPRYKVAKRGQDVALRCDPISGHVSLFWYQQALGQGPEFLTYFQNEAQLDKSGLPSDRFFAERPEGSVSTLKIQRTQQEDSAVYLCASSFTRGVSPNEQFFGPGTRLTVL.

In its sample, this clone was seen a few times. The CDR3 nucleotides read TGTGCCAGCAGGACGCCCGTGAGTGGCACAGATACGCAGTATTTT. Residues: CASRTPVSGTDTQYF. The rearrangement links TRBV27 to TRBJ2-3, with D hard to call. V was pared by 6 bases and J by 1 base, with 14 bases between. This CDR3 spans 15 amino acids. Germline V lookup: CDR1 MNHEY, CDR2 SMNVEV (reference sequence).

The rearrangement uses TRBV7-2 and TRBJ2-3, with D perhaps TRBD1 (6 bases). CDR3 length equals 14 residues. Trimming took 2 bases from V and 5 from J, leaving 11 bases between them. Germline V gene data show CDR1 as SGHTA and CDR2 as FQGNSA. CDR3: CASSLKTGRDTQYF. CDR3 sequence (DNA): TGTGCCAGCAGCTTAAAAACAGGGCGAGATACGCAGTATTTT.

This clone occurred a few times. The rearrangement uses TRBV5-1 and TRBJ2-5; TRBD1 agrees at 8 bases. The V and J ends lost 4 bases and 5 bases, in that order; junction bases with no gene match: 4. The CDR3 spans 13 residues. Germline V gene data show CDR1 as SGHRS and CDR2 as YFSETQ. The CDR3 here is CASSHRGTETQYF. Here the CDR3 DNA reads TGCGCCAGCAGCCACAGGGGGACGGAGACCCAGTACTTC.

The chain links TRBV13 to TRBJ2-3; 13 bases agree with TRBD2. V shed 2 bases, J shed 3 bases, and the junction held 8 bases outside the gene matches. CDR1 PRHDT and CDR2 FYEKMQ come from the germline V gene (reference sequence). CDR3 length: 18 amino acids. This CDR3 is CASSLRPRLAGGTDTQYF. The CDR3 DNA follows: TGTGCCAGCAGCTTAAGGCCCCGACTAGCGGGAGGAACAGATACGCAGTATTTT.

There are a few counts of this clone. The rearrangement uses TRBV30 and TRBJ2-1; 10 nucleotides agree with TRBD2. Germline loops: CDR1 GTSNPN, CDR2 SVGIG (reference sequence). V lost 1 base, J lost 4 bases, and 13 bases stayed unmatched. The CDR3 length is 18 residues. CDR3 DNA sequence: TGTGCCTGGAGTGGGGAAAAGCAGCGGGAGGGTGCGTACAATGAGCAGTTCTTC. It specifies CAWSGEKQREGAYNEQFF. Variable domain in full (rest from reference TRBV30 and TRBJ2-1): SQTIHQWPATLVQPVGSPLSLECTVEGTSNPNLYWYRQAAGRGLQLLFYSVGIGQISSEVPQNLSASRPQDRQFILSSKKLLLSDSGFYLCAWSGEKQREGAYNEQFFGPGTRLTVL.

There are a few counts of this clone. The chain uses TRBV30 and TRBJ1-2; D is unresolved. This CDR3 spans 12 amino acids. Germline V lookup: CDR1 GTSNPN, CDR2 SVGIG (reference sequence). V was pared by 2 bases and J by 8 bases, with 12 bases between. This chain's CDR3 is CAWSPRLVGYTF. The CDR3 DNA sequence: TGTGCCTGGAGTCCCCGTCTAGTCGGCTACACCTTC.

The CDR3 DNA reads as TGTGCCAGCAGCAACGGACAGTCTCAATACAATGAGCAGTTCTTC. Translating gives CASSNGQSQYNEQFF. This chain connects TRBV7-8 to TRBJ2-1, with D possibly matching TRBD1 (6 bases). V was pared by 5 bases and J by 4 bases, with 15 bases between. Germline CDR1 reads SGHVS; CDR2 reads FQNEAQ. The CDR3 extends over 15 amino acids. The complete variable domain, with remaining parts taken from reference TRBV7-8 and TRBJ2-1, reads GAGVSQSPRYKVAKRGQDVALRCDPISGHVSLFWYQQALGQGPEFLTYFQNEAQLDKSGLPSDRFFAERPEGSVSTLKIQRTQQEDSAVYLCASSNGQSQYNEQFFGPGTRLTVL.